These 22 T cell receptor beta chains came from one sample sequenced in a study of resident and recirculating memory T cells in vitiligo. Measured with immunoSEQ multiplex PCR; TCRdb has only the in-frame clones, and not every one. This sample has about 76,000 clones; roughly nine tenths occur once, and the top ten carry about 4.8%. Sequencing input: blood. The receptors originated from a male donor with vitiligo.

This clone was found once. The chain employs TRBV5-1 and TRBJ2-4; 11 nucleotides align to TRBD1. Germline V lookup: CDR1 SGHRS, CDR2 YFSETQ. CDR3 length equals 18 residues. Trimming took 3 bases from V and 0 from J; bases not matched to a gene: 8. The CDR3 loop is CASSSWTGGRGAKNIQYF. For the CDR3, the DNA is TGCGCCAGCAGCTCGTGGACAGGGGGCCGAGGAGCCAAAAACATTCAGTACTTC.

The chain joins TRBV4-1 to TRBJ2-7, with D maybe TRBD2 (6 bases). V lost 2 bases, J lost 0 bases, and 14 bases lay in between. Germline V gene data show CDR1 as MGHRA and CDR2 as YSYEKL. The CDR3 is 16 residues long. CDR3 DNA: TGCGCCAGCAGCCAAACTCTAGCGCGCAGCTCCTACGAGCAGTACTTC. Protein sequence: CASSQTLARSSYEQYF.

The chain joins TRBV5-1 to TRBJ2-7, with TRBD2 matching over 8 bases. The ends lost 9 bases at V and 0 bases at J; junction bases unmatched: 8. Germline V gene sequence: CDR1 SGHRS, CDR2 YFSETQ. CDR3 length: 14 amino acids. CDR3: CATSGLAGSYEQYF. The CDR3 DNA follows: TGCGCCACCTCGGGGCTAGCGGGCTCCTACGAGCAGTACTTC.

V gene TRBV20-1 combines with J gene TRBJ1-2; D is unresolved. CDR1 is DFQATT and CDR2 is SNEGSKA in the germline V gene (reference sequence). The length of the CDR3 is 11 residues. V was cut by 2 bases and J by 4 bases, with 5 bases left in between. The CDR3 sequence is CSARQFYGYTF. The CDR3 DNA is TGCAGTGCTAGACAGTTCTATGGCTACACCTTC.

The J gene is TRBJ2-1, the V gene TRBV7-3; tentatively, D is TRBD2 (6 bases). CDR3 length: 15 residues. The germline V gene has CDR1 SGHTA and CDR2 FQGTGA. Trimming took off 5 bases at V and 9 bases at J, with 20 bases between the two ends. The CDR3, as DNA: TGTGCCAGCAGCCCGACTACGGCCCCCGGGGGTGAGCAGTTCTTC. Residues: CASSPTTAPGGEQFF.

The chain employs TRBV13 and TRBJ2-7, with 9 bases identical to TRBD1. Germline assignment: CDR1 PRHDT and CDR2 FYEKMQ (reference sequence). The trim removed 4 bases at V and 3 bases at J, leaving 4 bases unmatched. The CDR3 loop spans 14 amino acids. The CDR3 bases are TGTGCCAGCAGCTCGACAGGGGGTTACTACGAGCAGTACTTC. Translation: CASSSTGGYYEQYF.

The chain joins TRBV28 to TRBJ2-7; D possibly corresponds to TRBD2 (6 bases). This CDR3 region has 15 residues. V was cut by 4 bases and J by 0 bases, with 13 bases left in between. Germline V lookup: CDR1 MDHEN, CDR2 SYDVKM. CDR3 bases: TGTGCCAGCAGTTACGGCGGGGCACACTCCTACGAGCAGTACTTC. It codes for CASSYGGAHSYEQYF.

This chain connects TRBV9 to TRBJ2-1; weak D call: TRBD2 (6 bases). The CDR3 contains 15 residues. The germline CDR1 and CDR2 sequences are SGDLS and YYNGEE. Trimming cost V 4 bases and J 0 bases, with 11 bases left between them. DNA for the CDR3: TGTGCCAGCAGCTTAGGGACTTCCTCCTACAATGAGCAGTTCTTC. Amino acid sequence: CASSLGTSSYNEQFF.

The chain has TRBV7-6 and TRBJ2-2; 9 bases align to TRBD1. The CDR3 contains 15 residues. CDR1 is SGHVS, CDR2 FNYEAQ, per germline. J gave up 6 bases and V 4 bases, and 6 bases lay outside the gene matches. The CDR3 sequence: CASSSGQGRAGELFF. The CDR3 nucleotides are TGTGCCAGCAGCTCAGGACAGGGGCGCGCCGGGGAGCTGTTTTTT.

This clone was observed a single time. This chain joins TRBV7-2 and TRBJ2-1; 7 bases are shared with TRBD2. V was clipped by 10 bases and J by 7 bases; unmatched bases: 16. This CDR3 is built from 15 residues. Germline-derived CDR1 and CDR2 are SGHTA and FQGNSA. CDR3 region: CATPRRGTTSNEQFF. The DNA of the CDR3 is TGTGCCACCCCACGTCGGGGGACTACCTCAAATGAGCAGTTCTTC.

In nucleotides, the CDR3 is TGTGCCAGCTCACCATCACCCCGCGGGACCGGGGAGCTGTTTTTT. This encodes CASSPSPRGTGELFF. V is TRBV18 and J is TRBJ2-2, with D possibly matching TRBD2 (5 bases). The CDR3 runs to 15 residues. Trimming removed 2 bases at V and 5 bases at J, with 12 bases between. Germline CDR1 KGHSH, CDR2 LQKENI.

For the CDR3, the DNA is TGTGCCAGCAGCGTAGGGGGACTCAACTCCTACGAGCAGTACTTC. It yields the protein CASSVGGLNSYEQYF. The rearrangement uses TRBV9 and TRBJ2-7; the D gene is possibly TRBD2 (6 bases). The germline CDR1 and CDR2 sequences are SGDLS and YYNGEE. V lost 0 bases and J lost 0, with 10 bases in between. The CDR3 runs 15 residues.

The chain carries TRBV7-6 and TRBJ2-2, with a tentative D call TRBD1 (6 bases). The germline V gene has CDR1 SGHVS and CDR2 FNYEAQ. The CDR3 has 17 residues. The V end lost 5 bases, the J end lost 2 bases, and 18 bases lay between the germline ends. CDR3 sequence reads: CASSPLIRGHNTGELFF. The CDR3 region has the DNA TGTGCCAGCAGCCCACTCATCAGGGGACATAACACCGGGGAGCTGTTTTTT.

J is TRBJ1-3 and V is TRBV5-1; 8 bases agree with TRBD1. CDR1 is SGHRS and CDR2 is YFSETQ in the germline V gene. V lost 2 bases and J lost 1; bases outside the gene matches: 2. The CDR3 contains 15 residues. CDR3 sequence reads: CASSFDRGSGNTIYF. CDR3 coding DNA: TGCGCCAGCAGCTTCGACAGGGGTTCTGGAAACACCATATATTTT.

The CDR3 sequence is CASSLTPRGHTDTQYF. The CDR3 DNA sequence: TGTGCCAGCAGCCTAACGCCGCGGGGGCACACAGATACGCAGTATTTT. The V and J genes are TRBV7-9 and TRBJ2-3, with D perhaps matching TRBD2 (7 bases). V lost 5 bases and J lost 2, with 17 bases in between. The CDR3 has 16 residues. Germline values: CDR1 SEHNR, CDR2 FQNEAQ (reference sequence).

The chain is built from TRBV28 and TRBJ2-5; no clear D. The length of the CDR3 is 13 residues. CDR1 and CDR2 (germline): MDHEN, SYDVKM. V dropped 4 bases and J dropped 0 bases, with 6 bases sitting between them. The CDR3: CASSSRNQETQYF. The CDR3 region has the DNA TGTGCCAGCAGTTCTAGGAACCAAGAGACCCAGTACTTC. Combining the CDR3 with reference TRBV28 and TRBJ2-5 gives the whole variable domain DVKVTQSSRYLVKRTGEKVFLECVQDMDHENMFWYRQDPGLGLRLIYFSYDVKMKEKGDIPEGYSVSREKKERFSLILESASTNQTSMYLCASSSRNQETQYFGPGTRLLVL.

The chain combines TRBV6-1 with TRBJ2-5, with TRBD2 matching 7 bases. V dropped 6 bases and J dropped 5; count of bases not matched to a gene: 12. This CDR3 spans 15 amino acids. Germline values: CDR1 MNHNS, CDR2 SASEGT. CDR3 DNA sequence: TGTGCCAGCAGCCCCGGAGGGGAGGGGTACGAGACCCAGTACTTC. This codes for CASSPGGEGYETQYF.

This chain links TRBV2 with TRBJ1-3, with 7 bases matching TRBD1. The CDR3 covers 13 residues. CDR1 is SNHLY, CDR2 FYNNEI, per germline. Losses at the gene ends were 6 bases for V and 4 bases for J; bases not matched to a gene: 3. The CDR3 nucleotides are TGTGCCAGCAGCCAACAGGGGGGAAACACCATATATTTT. This sequence encodes CASSQQGGNTIYF.

The rearrangement joins TRBV28 to TRBJ2-7; 8 bases are a match to TRBD1. The CDR3 has 13 residues. Germline V gene data show CDR1 as MDHEN and CDR2 as SYDVKM. With V trimmed by 3 bases and J by 5 bases, 3 bases remained unmatched. The CDR3 sequence is CASSFGQGDEQYF. The CDR3 bases are TGTGCCAGCAGTTTTGGACAGGGCGACGAGCAGTACTTC.

As concerns this clone: Relative to the germline gene, one junction end is altered; a read error may explain this. The chain employs TRBV2 and TRBJ2-1; TRBD2 matches 8 bases. Germline V gene sequence: CDR1 SNHLY, CDR2 FYNNEI. The length of the CDR3 is 11 residues. CDR3 protein: CASSEDGGEFF. The DNA for the CDR3 is TGTGCCAGCAGCGAAGACGGGGGGGAGTTCTTC.

This chain connects TRBV7-2 to TRBJ2-5; D unclear. Germline loops: CDR1 SGHTA, CDR2 FQGNSA. This CDR3 region has 12 residues. V dropped 1 base and J dropped 6 bases, with 6 bases sitting between them. The CDR3 DNA follows: TGTGCCAGCAGCTTAGGGGCCCAGACCCAGTACTTC. The encoded protein is CASSLGAQTQYF.

The J gene is TRBJ2-1, the V gene TRBV27; D possibly corresponds to TRBD2 (5 bases). V was cut by 5 bases and J by 9 bases, with 20 bases left in between. Looked up from germline, CDR1 is MNHEY and CDR2 is SMNVEV (reference sequence). This CDR3 spans 15 amino acids. CDR3 in DNA: TGTGCCAGCAGTCTAAAGGACTCTGGTCGCGGTGAGCAGTTCTTC. Translating it yields CASSLKDSGRGEQFF.